This TCR beta chain was documented in a study of blood T cell repertoires in COVID-19. The assay was immunoSEQ multiplex PCR, and TCRdb's table has in-frame clones only and misses some. Of approximately 200,000 clones listed, 65% to 85% are singletons. In germline, CDR1 is SQVTM, CDR2 ANQGSEA. The junction had 16 bases not matched to a gene; V was cut back by 7 bases and J by 8 bases. The CDR3 loop spans 14 amino acids. The specimen was PBMCs or T cells enriched from blood (not recorded which). The rearrangement joins TRBV29-1 to TRBJ2-7; 8 bases align to TRBD1. This receptor was taken from a man aged 40-55 years who had recovered from COVID-19. The CDR3 loop reads CSAQTGTGPLKQYF. In DNA, the CDR3 is TGCAGCGCCCAAACCGGGACAGGCCCCCTCAAGCAGTACTTC.